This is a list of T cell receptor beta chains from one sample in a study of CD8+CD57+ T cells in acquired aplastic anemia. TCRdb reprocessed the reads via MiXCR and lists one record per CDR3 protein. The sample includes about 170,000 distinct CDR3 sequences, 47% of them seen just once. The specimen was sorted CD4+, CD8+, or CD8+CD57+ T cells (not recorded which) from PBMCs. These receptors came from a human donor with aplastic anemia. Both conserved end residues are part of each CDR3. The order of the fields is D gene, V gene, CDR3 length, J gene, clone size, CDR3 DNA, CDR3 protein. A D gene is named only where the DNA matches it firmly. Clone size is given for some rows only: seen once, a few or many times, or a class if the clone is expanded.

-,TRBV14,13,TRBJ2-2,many,TGTGCCAGCAGCCAACTAGTGGCCGGGGAGCTGTTTTTT,CASSQLVAGELFF
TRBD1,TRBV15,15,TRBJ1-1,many,TGTGCCACCAGCAGAGAAAAGGGGGCGAACACTGAAGCTTTCTTT,CATSREKGANTEAFF
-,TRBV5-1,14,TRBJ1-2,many,TGCGCCAGCAGCGGGAGGACGGGGGCCTATGGCTACACCTTC,CASSGRTGAYGYTF
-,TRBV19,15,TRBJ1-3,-,TGTGCCAGTAGACCGGGACCCTTCTCTGGAAACACCATATATTTT,CASRPGPFSGNTIYF
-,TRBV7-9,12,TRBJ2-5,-,TGTGCCAGCAGCTCAGACCAAGAGACCCAGTACTTC,CASSSDQETQYF
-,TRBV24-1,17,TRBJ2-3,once,TGTGCCACCAGTGATGGGGGCCTAGCGGCTAGCACAGATACGCAGTATTTT,CATSDGGLAASTDTQYF
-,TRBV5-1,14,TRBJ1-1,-,TGCGCCAGCGGCCCATTGGGGGGGAACACTGAAGCTTTCTTT,CASGPLGGNTEAFF
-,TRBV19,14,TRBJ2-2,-,TGTGCCAGTGCGAGGACAGAGAACACCGGGGAGCTGTTTTTT,CASARTENTGELFF
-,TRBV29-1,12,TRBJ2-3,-,TGCAGCGTTGGACAGGATGCAGATACGCAGTATTTT,CSVGQDADTQYF
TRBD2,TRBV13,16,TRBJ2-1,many,TGTGCCAGCAGGTGGACTAGCGGGGGGGCCGTCAATGAGCAGTTCTTC,CASRWTSGGAVNEQFF
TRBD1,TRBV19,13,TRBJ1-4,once,TGTGCCAGTAGTGTATCGACAGGGTTTTGGGTGTTTTTT,CASSVSTGFWVFF
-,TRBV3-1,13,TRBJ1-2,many,TGTGCCAGCAGCGAAGACAAAGCCTATGGCTACACCTTC,CASSEDKAYGYTF
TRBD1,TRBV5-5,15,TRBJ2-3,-,TGTGCCAGCAGCTTGGGCGACAGGGACACAGATACGCAGTATTTT,CASSLGDRDTDTQYF
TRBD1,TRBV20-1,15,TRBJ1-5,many,TGCAGTGCTAGATCGGGACAGGTTAGCAATCAGCCCCAGCATTTT,CSARSGQVSNQPQHF
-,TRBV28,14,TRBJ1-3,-,TGTGCCACCCAACTCGGGGGGTTGGGAAACACCATATATTTT,CATQLGGLGNTIYF
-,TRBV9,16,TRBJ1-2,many,TGTGCCAGCAGCGTAGGCAACAGAACACCTAACTATGGCTACACCTTC,CASSVGNRTPNYGYTF
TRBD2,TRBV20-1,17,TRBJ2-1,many,TGCAGTGCTAGGCGTAGCGGGGGGGCCAGGTCCTACAATGAGCAGTTCTTC,CSARRSGGARSYNEQFF
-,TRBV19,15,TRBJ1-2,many,TGTGCCAGTACGGACCGGGGGGTCTGGAAGTATGGCTACACCTTC,CASTDRGVWKYGYTF
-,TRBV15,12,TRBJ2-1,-,TGTGCCACCAGCAGAAGGTGGGGTGAGCAGTTCTTC,CATSRRWGEQFF
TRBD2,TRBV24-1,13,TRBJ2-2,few,TGTGCCACCAGCGCGGGGGTCACCGGGGAGCTGTTTTTT,CATSAGVTGELFF
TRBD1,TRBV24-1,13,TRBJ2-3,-,TGTGCCACCAGTGAACAGGGGTTTGGGGCGCAGTATTTT,CATSEQGFGAQYF
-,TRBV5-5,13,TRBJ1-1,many,TGTGCCAGCAGCTTGGTAGGCTGGGATGGGGCTTTCTTT,CASSLVGWDGAFF
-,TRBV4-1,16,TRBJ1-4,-,TGCGCCAGCAGCCAAGAAAGCAGCAGCCATAATGAAAAACTGTTTTTT,CASSQESSSHNEKLFF
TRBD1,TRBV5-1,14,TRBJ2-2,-,TGCGCCAGCAGAGGGGGCGCGGACATCGGGGAGCTGTTTTTT,CASRGGADIGELFF
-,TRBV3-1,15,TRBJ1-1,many,TGTGCCAGCAGCCAAGTTTCAGGGGTGAACACTGAAGCTTTCTTT,CASSQVSGVNTEAFF
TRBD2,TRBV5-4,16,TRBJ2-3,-,TGTGCCAGCAGCGCCGATCTAGCGGGGGGCACAGATACGCAGTATTTT,CASSADLAGGTDTQYF
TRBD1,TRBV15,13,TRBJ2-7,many,TGTGCCACCAGCTCCCCAGGGGGCCTTGAGCAGTACTTC,CATSSPGGLEQYF
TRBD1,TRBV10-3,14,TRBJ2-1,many,TGTGCCATCAGGGGGGGGACAGGGGAAAATGAGCAGTTCTTC,CAIRGGTGENEQFF
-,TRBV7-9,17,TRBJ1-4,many,TGTGCCAGCAGCTTAGAGGTGGGGGCGGCAACTAATGAAAAACTGTTTTTT,CASSLEVGAATNEKLFF
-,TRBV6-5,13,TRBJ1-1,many,TGTGCCACCTCTCTGGGGGTTGGCACTGAAGCTTTCTTT,CATSLGVGTEAFF
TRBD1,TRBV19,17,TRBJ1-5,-,TGTGCCAGTAGTATTGGGACAGGGGCGGGATTAAATCAGCCCCAGCATTTT,CASSIGTGAGLNQPQHF
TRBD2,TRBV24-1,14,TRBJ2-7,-,TGTGCCACCAGTGAAGCGGGGAACTCCTACGAGCAGTACTTC,CATSEAGNSYEQYF
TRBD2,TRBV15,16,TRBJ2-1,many,TGTGCCACCAGCAGAGATCCGGGGGGGGTTTACAATGAGCAGTTCTTC,CATSRDPGGVYNEQFF
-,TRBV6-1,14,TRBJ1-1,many,TGTGCCAGCAGTGAAGCTATAAGGAACACTGAAGCTTTCTTT,CASSEAIRNTEAFF
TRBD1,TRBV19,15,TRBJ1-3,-,TGTGCCAGTAGTATCGTGACAGGGGGGGCGAACACCATATATTTT,CASSIVTGGANTIYF
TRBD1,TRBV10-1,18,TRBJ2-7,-,TGCGCCAGCAGTGAGTCCCATGGTGTTGACAGGGGGGCCCACGAGCAGTACTTC,CASSESHGVDRGAHEQYF
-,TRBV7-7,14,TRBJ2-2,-,TGTGCCAGCAGGGACGCAACGAACACCGGGGAGCTGTTTTTT,CASRDATNTGELFF
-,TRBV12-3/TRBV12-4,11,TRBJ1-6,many,TGTGCCAGCAGTTTGGGAGTTCCCCTCCACTTT,CASSLGVPLHF
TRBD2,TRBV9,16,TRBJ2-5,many,TGTGCCAGCAGCGTAGTCGGGGGGGGACGGCAAGAGACCCAGTACTTC,CASSVVGGGRQETQYF
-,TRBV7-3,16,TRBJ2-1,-,TGTGCCAGCAGCTCACTACGAGGCGGATCAGACAATGAGCAGTTCTTC,CASSSLRGGSDNEQFF
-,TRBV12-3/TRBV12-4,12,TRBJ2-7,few,TGTGCCAGCAGTTTGGGGATTTACGAGCAGTACTTC,CASSLGIYEQYF
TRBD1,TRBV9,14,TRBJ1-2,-,TGTGCCAGCAGGCAATCTGGGACAGGGCATGGCTACACCTTC,CASRQSGTGHGYTF
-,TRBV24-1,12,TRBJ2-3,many,TGTGCCACCAGCACAATCACAGATACGCAGTATTTT,CATSTITDTQYF
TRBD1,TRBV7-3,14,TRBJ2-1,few,TGTGCCAGCAGCTTGAGGCAGGGGGACAATGAGCAGTTCTTC,CASSLRQGDNEQFF
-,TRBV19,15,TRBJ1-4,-,TGTGCCAGTAGTATTATGGGGGTAATCAATGAAAAACTGTTTTTT,CASSIMGVINEKLFF
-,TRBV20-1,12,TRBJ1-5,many,TGCAGTGCTAGTGGGGGCGAATCGCCCCAGCATTTT,CSASGGESPQHF
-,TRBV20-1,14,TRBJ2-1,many,TGCAGTGCTAGATGGGGTAGCTCCTACAATGAGCAGTTCTTC,CSARWGSSYNEQFF
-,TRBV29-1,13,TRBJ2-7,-,TGCAGCGTTGAAGAAGAGAGGGACTACGAGCAGTACTTC,CSVEEERDYEQYF
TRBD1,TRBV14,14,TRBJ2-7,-,TGTGCCAGCAGCTCGGGACAGGGGGTTTACGAGCAGTACTTC,CASSSGQGVYEQYF
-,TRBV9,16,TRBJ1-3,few,TGTGCCAGCAGCCCCCGCTGGGGTTCTTTTGGAAACACCATATATTTT,CASSPRWGSFGNTIYF
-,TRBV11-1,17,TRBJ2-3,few,TGTGCCAGCAGCTTATATGTGTTAGAGTCTGGCACAGATACGCAGTATTTT,CASSLYVLESGTDTQYF
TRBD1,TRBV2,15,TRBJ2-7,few,TGTGCCAGCAGTGAAGGACAGGGGACGGGCGGCGAGCAGTACTTC,CASSEGQGTGGEQYF
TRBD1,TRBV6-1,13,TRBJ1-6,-,TGTGCCAGCAAAACAGGGGAGGGTTCACCCCTCCACTTT,CASKTGEGSPLHF
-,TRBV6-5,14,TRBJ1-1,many,TGTGCCAGCAGCCGTCAGCGAAAGAACACTGAAGCTTTCTTT,CASSRQRKNTEAFF
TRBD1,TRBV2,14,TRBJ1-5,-,TGTGCCAGCAAGGGGGCGAATAGCAATCAGCCCCAGCATTTT,CASKGANSNQPQHF
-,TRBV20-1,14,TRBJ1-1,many,TGCAGTGCACCACGAACCCCGGCTCCCACTGAAGCTTTCTTT,CSAPRTPAPTEAFF
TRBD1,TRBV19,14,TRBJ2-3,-,TGTGCCAGTAGGAGGACAGGGACCACAGATACGCAGTATTTT,CASRRTGTTDTQYF
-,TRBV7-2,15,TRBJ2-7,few,TGTGCCAGCAGCTTAGTTCCGCGGGCCGGGTACGAGCAGTACTTC,CASSLVPRAGYEQYF
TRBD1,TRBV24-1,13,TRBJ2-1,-,TGTGCCACCAGTGAACCCGACAGGGGCGGGCAGTTCTTC,CATSEPDRGGQFF